The 5 T cell receptor beta chains listed next were all sequenced from one sample in a study of blood T cell repertoires in COVID-19. The data were produced by immunoSEQ multiplex PCR, yet TCRdb's version contains in-frame clones alone and is incomplete. The sample consists of fewer than 250,000 clones, approximately 90% of them appearing once. The sequencing input was peripheral blood. The receptor source for this set is a woman aged 40-49 years with acute or convalescent COVID-19.

J is TRBJ2-7 and V is TRBV7-8, with no clear D. The CDR3 covers 15 residues. V was clipped by 1 base and J by 0 bases, with 10 bases between them. The germline V gene has CDR1 SGHVS and CDR2 FQNEAQ. The CDR3 nucleotides are TGTGCCAGCAGCTTAGGTACAGCCGGCTCCTACGAGCAGTACGTC. Protein: CASSLGTAGSYEQYV.

The chain links TRBV5-1 to TRBJ1-2; 7 nucleotides agree with TRBD1. Looked up from germline, CDR1 is SGHRS and CDR2 is YFSETQ. The CDR3 is 14 residues long. With V trimmed by 0 bases and J by 10 bases, 9 bases remained unmatched. The CDR3 coding sequence is TGCGCCAGCAGCTTGGTGGCGGGACAGCCGCACTACACCTTC. Translated: CASSLVAGQPHYTF.

The CDR3 protein is CSVASTGGTDTQYF. The DNA for the CDR3 is TGCAGCGTGGCCTCGACAGGGGGCACAGATACGCAGTATTTT. This chain connects TRBV29-1 to TRBJ2-3; 8 bases map to TRBD1. In germline, CDR1 is SQVTM, CDR2 ANQGSEA. Unmatched junction bases numbered 6, after V lost 6 bases and J lost 1 base. The CDR3 runs to 14 residues.

This rearrangement joins TRBV10-2 to TRBJ1-2; D is possibly TRBD1 (5 bases). Germline loops: CDR1 WSHSY, CDR2 SAAADI. V was clipped by 0 bases and J by 10 bases, with 18 bases between them. CDR3 length: 15 amino acids. The CDR3 DNA sequence: TGCGCCAGCAGTGAGTCATCTAGGGCACAGGAATACTACACCTTC. This translates into CASSESSRAQEYYTF.

This CDR3 is CASSQDPADTQYF. The CDR3 DNA sequence: TGTGCCAGCAGCCAAGATCCGGCAGATACGCAGTATTTT. This rearrangement joins TRBV4-2 to TRBJ2-3; D not certain. Germline V gene sequence: CDR1 LGHNA, CDR2 YNFKEQ. The CDR3 totals 13 residues. The V end lost 0 bases, the J end lost 4 bases, and 5 bases lay between the germline ends.